This note documents a single TCR beta chain sequence. What it binds is not known. Methods used by the authors: Junction-only sequences without quality scores came from ImmunoSEQ, so filtering differed. The repertoire was sequenced with immunoSEQ multiplex PCR; TCRdb's copy has only in-frame clones and lacks some. That table supplies the V and J calls and clone size; D and trimming were determined from the DNA. This sample carries roughly 1,100,000 clones, about three quarters of them seen once, and the ten largest clones take roughly 1.4%. Germline values: CDR1 SGHRS, CDR2 YFSETQ. CDR3 length: 14 residues. Losses at the gene ends were 4 bases for V and 2 bases for J; bases not matched to a gene: 5. These data originate in a study of shared clonotypes between healthy human individuals. Study in general: Donors had three CD4 naive, three CD4 memory, two CD8 naive and one CD8 memory plate apiece. Study-wide findings and caveats: Naive subsets usually exceeded memory subsets in estimated richness.

The source material was memory CD4+ T cells sorted from blood. As for subset: CD45RA-negative fraction. This clonotype was sampled from a man between 18 and 35 years old in good health. The J gene is TRBJ2-7, the V gene TRBV5-1, with TRBD1 matching over 8 bases. The CDR3 spells CASSVDRAPYEQYF. Written as DNA, the CDR3 is TGCGCCAGCAGCGTGGACAGGGCCCCCTACGAGCAGTACTTC. Combining the CDR3 with reference TRBV5-1 and TRBJ2-7 gives the whole variable domain KAGVTQTPRYLIKTRGQQVTLSCSPISGHRSVSWYQQTPGQGLQFLFEYFSETQRNKGNFPGRFSGRQFSNSRSEMNVSTLELGDSALYLCASSVDRAPYEQYFGPGTRLTVT.